This T cell receptor beta chain was documented in a study of T cells in localized non-small cell lung cancer. Study-wide results and caveats: Greater blood T cell density accompanied longer overall survival. Among the top 100 tumor clones, a median around 62 appeared in adjacent lung. Sequencing was limited to one tumor region, leaving the possibility of heterogeneity open.

Worth noting for this clone: The antigen is undetermined.

The CDR3 sequence is 15 residues long. Trimming stripped 8 bases from V and 4 bases from J, with 20 bases between. Germline V CDR1 and CDR2: LNHDA, SQIVND (reference sequence). Profiled with immunoSEQ multiplex PCR; TCRdb holds only in-frame clones, not every one. The data show thousands of clones, about 26% seen once. Sequenced material: normal lung tissue next to the tumor, taken before any cancer treatment. The clonotype comes from a woman aged 35-75 years with stage II squamous cell lung carcinoma. The chain is built from TRBV19 and TRBJ1-1; weak D call: TRBD1 (5 bases). CDR3 in DNA: TGTGCCAGTCGCGCCGGGGCCCTTTATGGCACTGAAGCTTTCTTT. This sequence encodes CASRAGALYGTEAFF.